The next 27 T cell receptor beta chains were all read from a single sample in a study of radiation and T cells in renal cell carcinoma. The time point denotes: blood 4 weeks post-SBRT, at nephrectomy. Treatment here: 15 Gy SBRT to primary tumor, nephrectomy 4 weeks later. The data were produced by immunoSEQ multiplex PCR, yet TCRdb's version contains in-frame clones alone and is incomplete. Among approximately 83,000 clones listed, approximately 86% were seen once. Material: blood, obtained from a patient whose treatment included radiotherapy and nephrectomy. The receptors were sampled from a man in his fifties with renal cell carcinoma.

The genes are TRBV4-2 and TRBJ2-3, with TRBD1 identical over 7 bases. The junction had 5 bases not matched to a gene; V was cut back by 4 bases and J by 1 base. The germline V gene has CDR1 LGHNA and CDR2 YNFKEQ. The CDR3 loop spans 15 amino acids. CDR3 in amino acids: CASSPRGPGTDTQYF. In DNA form, the CDR3 reads TGTGCCAGCAGCCCGAGGGGGCCAGGCACAGATACGCAGTATTTT.

This clone was detected only a few times. The chain is built from TRBV7-3 and TRBJ1-1; D may be TRBD1 (6 bases). Looked up from germline, CDR1 is SGHTA and CDR2 is FQGTGA. The CDR3 is made up of 13 amino acids. V was cut by 5 bases and J by 1 base, with 8 bases left in between. The CDR3: CASSPGQNTEAFF. DNA of the CDR3: TGTGCCAGCAGCCCGGGACAGAACACTGAAGCTTTCTTT.

This clone came up a few times. The rearrangement joins TRBV29-1 to TRBJ1-1, with D perhaps matching TRBD1 (5 bases). In germline, CDR1 is SQVTM, CDR2 ANQGSEA. This CDR3 region has 11 residues. Trimming removed 6 bases at V and 7 bases at J, with 12 bases between. In DNA, the CDR3 is TGCAGCGTGGCCCGGGACGGTGAAGCTTTCTTT. Its translation: CSVARDGEAFF. Together with reference TRBV29-1 and TRBJ1-1, the CDR3 gives the full variable domain: SAVISQKPSRDICQRGTSLTIQCQVDSQVTMMFWYRQQPGQSLTLIATANQGSEATYESGFVIDKFPISRPNLTFSTLTVSNMSPEDSSIYLCSVARDGEAFFGQGTRLTVV.

J is TRBJ2-3 and V is TRBV11-2; D perhaps matches TRBD2 (5 bases). Germline CDR1 SGHAT, CDR2 FQNNGV. V was trimmed by 0 bases and J by 4 bases, leaving 17 bases between them. This CDR3 is built from 17 residues. The CDR3 region has the DNA TGTGCCAGCAGCTTAGATGGCGCTAGCCAAGGAGCAGATACGCAGTATTTT. Its translation: CASSLDGASQGADTQYF.

This chain connects TRBV15 to TRBJ1-1, with 9 bases fitting TRBD1. CDR3 size: 15 residues. Per the germline V gene, CDR1 is LNHNV and CDR2 is YYDKDF (reference sequence). V shed 5 bases and J 1 base; nucleotides not matched to a gene: 5. The CDR3 DNA is TGTGCCACCAGCGGTGGGACAGGGAGGAACACTGAAGCTTTCTTT. It encodes CATSGGTGRNTEAFF. Looking up the rest from reference TRBV15 and TRBJ1-1 gives the full variable domain: DAMVIQNPRYQVTQFGKPVTLSCSQTLNHNVMYWYQQKSSQAPKLLFHYYDKDFNNEADTPDNFQSRRPNTSFCFLDIRSPGLGDTAMYLCATSGGTGRNTEAFFGQGTRLTVV.

V is TRBV2 and J is TRBJ2-2; 9 positions agree with TRBD2. Trimming cost V 7 bases and J 7 bases; bases outside gene matches: 10. CDR1 SNHLY and CDR2 FYNNEI come from the germline V gene. This CDR3 has 15 residues. CDR3 sequence: CASIDRTSANGELFF. As DNA, the CDR3 is TGTGCCAGCATTGACAGGACTAGCGCCAACGGGGAGCTGTTTTTT.

V and J are TRBV5-1 and TRBJ2-2; D remains ambiguous. Germline-derived CDR1 and CDR2 are SGHRS and YFSETQ. This CDR3 region has 14 residues. Trimming shortened V by 0 bases and J by 1 base, and 4 bases separated the two germline ends. Written as DNA, the CDR3 is TGCGCCAGCAGCTTGGTCCAGAACACCGGGGAGCTGTTTTTT. It specifies CASSLVQNTGELFF.

The rearrangement uses TRBV5-6 and TRBJ2-3, with 7 bases fitting TRBD1. The CDR3 extends over 15 amino acids. The junction had 7 bases not matched to a gene; V was cut back by 5 bases and J by 1 base. Per germline, CDR1 SGHDT and CDR2 YYEEEE. The CDR3 protein is CASSLGTAGTDTQYF. CDR3 DNA: TGTGCCAGCAGTCTCGGGACAGCGGGCACAGATACGCAGTATTTT.

This chain connects TRBV7-9 to TRBJ1-4, with D unresolved. Germline V gives CDR1 SEHNR, CDR2 FQNEAQ (reference sequence). The CDR3 has 15 amino acids. V was clipped by 1 base and J by 0 bases, with 6 bases between them. CDR3 nucleotides: TGTGCCAGCAGCTTAGTCAGTGCAACTAATGAAAAACTGTTTTTT. Translating gives CASSLVSATNEKLFF.

V usage is TRBV27 and J usage is TRBJ2-5; 8 bases fit TRBD2. The CDR3 covers 15 residues. V gave up 2 bases and J gave up 2 bases; unmatched junction bases: 4. Germline V CDR1 and CDR2: MNHEY, SMNVEV (reference sequence). Here the CDR3 reads CASSLKRGPQETQYF. In nucleotides, the CDR3 is TGTGCCAGCAGTTTAAAGCGGGGGCCACAAGAGACCCAGTACTTC.

This chain uses TRBV30 with TRBJ1-2; 8 nucleotides agree with TRBD1. Germline CDR1 reads GTSNPN; CDR2 reads SVGIG (reference sequence). This CDR3 region has 13 residues. J was trimmed by 6 bases and V by 1 base; bases with no gene match: 4. The CDR3 loop is CAWSGGTGDGYTF. CDR3 coding DNA: TGTGCCTGGAGTGGAGGGACAGGTGATGGCTACACCTTC.

The chain employs TRBV5-1 and TRBJ2-5; D may correspond to TRBD1 or TRBD2 (6 bases each). The CDR3 covers 14 residues. Trimming removed 8 bases from V and 5 bases from J, with 19 bases in between. The germline V gene encodes CDR1 SGHRS and CDR2 YFSETQ. The CDR3 protein is CASHQGLRGETQYF. CDR3 nucleotides: TGCGCCAGTCACCAAGGACTAAGGGGGGAGACCCAGTACTTC.

This clone was seen a handful of times. This chain uses TRBV28 with TRBJ1-5, with 7 bases identical to TRBD1. The CDR3 consists of 17 residues. Per the germline V gene, CDR1 is MDHEN and CDR2 is SYDVKM. V lost 4 bases to trimming and J lost 4 bases; unmatched junction nucleotides: 13. Written as DNA, the CDR3 is TGTGCCAGCAGTTCCCTAGGGCGACAGGGTGGGAATCAGCCCCAGCATTTT. Protein sequence: CASSSLGRQGGNQPQHF.

The chain couples TRBV19 to TRBJ2-3; D is undetermined. This CDR3 has 15 residues. Germline-derived CDR1 and CDR2 are LNHDA and SQIVND (reference sequence). V lost 1 base and J lost 4, with 12 bases in between. CDR3 coding DNA: TGTGCCAGTAGTATAGGCCCTTACTCGGCAGATACGCAGTATTTT. It encodes CASSIGPYSADTQYF.

The chain links TRBV10-2 to TRBJ2-5, with 15 bases identical to TRBD2. The CDR3 loop spans 15 amino acids. CDR1 and CDR2 (germline): WSHSY, SAAADI. The ends lost 6 bases at V and 4 bases at J; junction bases unmatched: 3. The CDR3 region is CASRGGLAGGETQYF. The CDR3, as DNA: TGCGCCAGCAGGGGGGGACTAGCGGGAGGAGAGACCCAGTACTTC.

The chain has TRBV7-9 and TRBJ2-1, with TRBD1 matching 7 bases. The CDR3 consists of 14 residues. With 5 bases clipped from V and 3 bases from J, the junction kept 4 bases outside the gene matches. Germline CDR1 SEHNR, CDR2 FQNEAQ (reference sequence). The CDR3 DNA is TGTGCCAGCAGCCGGGACAGCTTCTACAATGAGCAGTTCTTC. Protein product: CASSRDSFYNEQFF.

The gene calls are TRBV19 and TRBJ1-1; D may be TRBD1 (6 bases). This CDR3 comprises 13 residues. The V gene's germline CDR1 is LNHDA and CDR2 SQIVND (reference sequence). V was trimmed by 5 bases and J by 10 bases, leaving 17 bases between them. CDR3 nucleotides: TGTGCCAGTAGTCGACAGGATGTACTAGCAGCTTTCTTT. This encodes CASSRQDVLAAFF. The complete variable domain, with remaining parts taken from reference TRBV19 and TRBJ1-1, reads DGGITQSPKYLFRKEGQNVTLSCEQNLNHDAMYWYRQDPGQGLRLIYYSQIVNDFQKGDIAEGYSVSREKKESFPLTVTSAQKNPTAFYLCASSRQDVLAAFFGQGTRLTVV.

The chain is built from TRBV4-3 and TRBJ2-6; perhaps D is TRBD1 or TRBD2 (5 bases each). Germline CDR1 is LGHNA and CDR2 is YSLEER. The length of the CDR3 is 16 residues. Trimming took off 3 bases at V and 2 bases at J, with 11 bases between the two ends. The CDR3 sequence: CASSHEGRAGANVLTF. The DNA for the CDR3 is TGCGCCAGCAGCCATGAGGGGAGAGCTGGGGCCAACGTCCTGACTTTC.

In its sample, this clone is medium-sized. The V call is TRBV7-2, the J call TRBJ2-5; D is unclear. Germline assignment: CDR1 SGHTA and CDR2 FQGNSA. The length of the CDR3 is 16 residues. V was trimmed by 2 bases and J by 1 base, leaving 14 bases between them. Here the CDR3 reads CASSLFRRGPQETQYF. CDR3 nucleotides: TGTGCCAGCAGCTTATTCCGCCGAGGCCCCCAAGAGACCCAGTACTTC.

The chain joins TRBV5-7 to TRBJ2-1; 8 bases map to TRBD2. TRBV5-7 counts as an open reading frame of uncertain function. The CDR3 has 14 residues. J was trimmed by 8 bases and V by 1 base; bases with no gene match: 5. The CDR3 sequence is CASSLLAGCDEQFF. The CDR3 bases are TGTGCCAGCAGCTTGTTAGCGGGGTGCGATGAGCAGTTCTTC.

The CDR3 here is CASTKGLAGGSSTDTQYF. The CDR3 bases are TGTGCCAGTACCAAAGGACTAGCGGGAGGTTCCAGCACAGATACGCAGTATTTT. This rearrangement joins TRBV19 to TRBJ2-3, with TRBD2 matching over 14 bases. CDR1 and CDR2 from the germline V gene are LNHDA and SQIVND (reference sequence). The CDR3 runs 18 residues. Germline trimming cut 7 bases from V and 0 bases from J; bases unmatched to any gene: 9.

V usage is TRBV5-4 and J usage is TRBJ2-7; TRBD1 might be the D (8 bases). Germline-derived CDR1 and CDR2 are SGHNT and YYREEE (reference sequence). V was cut by 3 bases and J by 0 bases, with 19 bases left in between. The CDR3 has 17 residues. The CDR3 loop is CASSWGGRQGRSYEQYF. The DNA of the CDR3 is TGTGCCAGCAGCTGGGGGGGACGACAGGGGCGCTCCTACGAGCAGTACTTC.

The V gene is TRBV7-8, the J gene TRBJ2-1; 8 bases map to TRBD2. The CDR3 sequence is 18 residues long. With V trimmed by 4 bases and J by 2 bases, 13 bases remained unmatched. Germline CDR1 SGHVS, CDR2 FQNEAQ. CDR3 sequence: CASSSTGPGLGAYNEQFF. CDR3 DNA sequence: TGTGCCAGCAGCTCAACAGGACCGGGACTAGGAGCCTACAATGAGCAGTTCTTC.

The chain joins TRBV7-6 to TRBJ2-7; D is perhaps TRBD1 or TRBD2 (6 bases each). The germline V and J ends were trimmed by 1 base and 4 bases, with 14 bases remaining between them. The CDR3 runs to 15 residues. CDR1 and CDR2 (germline): SGHVS, FNYEAQ. The CDR3 reads CASSLVGGMVYEQYF. For the CDR3, the DNA is TGTGCCAGCAGCTTAGTGGGGGGCATGGTGTACGAGCAGTACTTC.

The chain recombines TRBV15 with TRBJ2-5; 12 bases line up with TRBD2. CDR1 and CDR2 (germline): LNHNV, YYDKDF (reference sequence). The length of the CDR3 is 15 residues. Trimming took 5 bases from V and 5 from J; bases not matched to a gene: 6. The CDR3 loop reads CATSGLAGYFETQYF. The CDR3 DNA follows: TGTGCCACCAGCGGACTAGCGGGGTATTTCGAGACCCAGTACTTC.

The genes are TRBV2 and TRBJ1-4, with D uncertain. The germline gives CDR1 SNHLY, CDR2 FYNNEI. Trimming removed 5 bases at V and 0 bases at J, with 7 bases between. The CDR3 extends over 14 amino acids. The CDR3 sequence is CASSRYSTNEKLFF. The CDR3 coding sequence is TGTGCCAGCAGTCGTTACTCAACTAATGAAAAACTGTTTTTT.

This sequence joins TRBV29-1 and TRBJ2-7; maybe TRBD2 (5 bases). V dropped 0 bases and J dropped 7 bases, with 10 bases sitting between them. Germline V gene data show CDR1 as SQVTM and CDR2 as ANQGSEA. The CDR3 covers 12 residues. CDR3 residues: CSVEDTGREQYF. As DNA, the CDR3 is TGCAGCGTTGAAGATACGGGAAGGGAGCAGTACTTC.